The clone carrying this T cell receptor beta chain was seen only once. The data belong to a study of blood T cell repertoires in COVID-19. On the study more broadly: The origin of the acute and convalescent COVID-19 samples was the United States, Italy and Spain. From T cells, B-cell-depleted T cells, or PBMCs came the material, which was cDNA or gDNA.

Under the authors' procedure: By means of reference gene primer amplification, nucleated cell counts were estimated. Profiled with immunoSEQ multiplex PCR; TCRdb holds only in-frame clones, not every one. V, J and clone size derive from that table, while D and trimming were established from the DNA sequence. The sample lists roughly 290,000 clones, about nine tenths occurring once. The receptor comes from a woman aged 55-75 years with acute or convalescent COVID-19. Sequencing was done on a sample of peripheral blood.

CDR3 protein: CASSLLRDRGQDTQYF. Here the CDR3 DNA reads TGTGCCAGCAGCCTCCTCCGGGACAGGGGGCAAGATACGCAGTATTTT. The V and J genes are TRBV7-6 and TRBJ2-3; the match to TRBD1 covers 12 bases. Germline trimming cut 5 bases from V and 5 bases from J; bases unmatched to any gene: 8. This CDR3 is built from 16 residues. CDR1 is SGHVS, CDR2 FNYEAQ, per germline.